These 24 T cell receptor beta chains originate from one sample sequenced in a study of T cell changes during pregnancy in multiple sclerosis. The repertoire was sequenced with immunoSEQ multiplex PCR; TCRdb's copy has only in-frame clones and lacks some. The sample contains roughly 38,000 clones, around 92% of which appear only once. Sequenced material: CD4+ T cells from peripheral blood mononuclear cells, taken after pregnancy. These receptors were collected from a female donor in good health, enrolled as a control in a pregnancy study.

The J gene is TRBJ1-1, the V gene TRBV7-3; D is unclear. The CDR3 has 13 amino acids. Germline values: CDR1 SGHTA, CDR2 FQGTGA. The V gene lost 6 bases and the J gene lost 1 base, with 9 bases spanning the gap. For the CDR3, the DNA is TGTGCCAGCAGACGAGCAGGGAACACTGAAGCTTTCTTT. Protein sequence: CASRRAGNTEAFF.

The chain uses TRBV6-6 and TRBJ2-2; D uncertain. The CDR3 covers 14 residues. V was shortened by 7 bases and J by 2 bases, with 11 bases between the two germline ends. Germline V gene lookup returns CDR1 MNHNY and CDR2 SVGAGI (reference sequence). The CDR3 DNA reads as TGTGCCAGCACTCTAGATTTAAACACCGGGGAGCTGTTTTTT. Translating it yields CASTLDLNTGELFF.

The chain has TRBV2 and TRBJ2-3; 8 nucleotides agree with TRBD1. V lost 7 bases, J lost 6 bases, and 9 bases stayed unmatched. Looked up from germline, CDR1 is SNHLY and CDR2 is FYNNEI. The CDR3 runs 14 residues. This chain's CDR3 is CASIGQGGLDTQYF. The CDR3 DNA follows: TGTGCCAGCATCGGACAGGGTGGCCTGGATACGCAGTATTTT.

J is TRBJ1-4 and V is TRBV28, with 7 bases lining up with TRBD1. V trimming: 6 bases; J trimming: 8 bases; junction bases outside the gene matches: 9. From germline, CDR1 is MDHEN and CDR2 SYDVKM. This CDR3 spans 14 amino acids. CDR3 loop: CASSQTTGAEKLFF. The CDR3 bases are TGTGCCAGCAGCCAAACTACAGGGGCCGAAAAACTGTTTTTT.

This clone was found a few times. This sequence joins TRBV7-3 and TRBJ2-7; 10 positions agree with TRBD2. This CDR3 region has 16 residues. The germline V gene encodes CDR1 SGHTA and CDR2 FQGTGA. Trimming cost V 6 bases and J 3 bases; bases outside gene matches: 11. CDR3 in DNA: TGTGCCAGCAGTCTGAAGGGGACTAGCGAATACTACGAGCAGTACTTC. Translated: CASSLKGTSEYYEQYF.

This rearrangement joins TRBV10-1 to TRBJ2-7, with 10 positions matching TRBD2. CDR1 WNHNN and CDR2 SYGVQD come from the germline V gene (reference sequence). Unmatched junction bases numbered 15, after V lost 7 bases and J lost 12 bases. This CDR3 is built from 14 residues. CDR3 sequence (DNA): TGCGCCAGCAACGACAGGACTAGCGGTGTTTGGGGGTACTTC. Protein sequence: CASNDRTSGVWGYF.

This clone occurred once. The chain combines TRBV2 with TRBJ2-1, with D perhaps matching TRBD1 (6 bases). CDR3 size: 16 residues. Between the trimmed V and J ends, which lost 1 base and 4 bases, there was a span of 14 bases. Germline CDR1 is SNHLY and CDR2 is FYNNEI. DNA for the CDR3: TGTGCCAGCAGTGAAGGCTCAGGGGTGCGTTACAATGAGCAGTTCTTC. This sequence encodes CASSEGSGVRYNEQFF.

This sequence joins TRBV18 and TRBJ1-1, with TRBD1 matching 8 bases. From germline, CDR1 is KGHSH and CDR2 LQKENI. The CDR3 spans 16 residues. The V and J ends lost 3 bases and 3 bases, in that order; junction bases with no gene match: 9. The DNA of the CDR3 is TGTGCCAGCTCACCCCGTCAGGGGGCGAGGTACACTGAAGCTTTCTTT. It is translated as CASSPRQGARYTEAFF.

This chain links TRBV7-8 with TRBJ2-1, with 13 bases lining up with TRBD2. Germline CDR1 is SGHVS and CDR2 is FQNEAQ. There are 18 residues in the CDR3. The V gene end was trimmed by 0 bases and the J gene end by 9 bases; junction bases not matched to a gene: 11. CDR3 in amino acids: CASSLARVLAGGFGEQFF. CDR3 nucleotide sequence: TGTGCCAGCAGCTTAGCGAGGGTACTAGCGGGAGGGTTTGGTGAGCAGTTCTTC.

The V call is TRBV7-2, the J call TRBJ1-6, with a weak D call TRBD1 (6 bases). The CDR3 sequence is 16 residues long. CDR1 is SGHTA and CDR2 is FQGNSA in the germline V gene. V lost 7 bases, J lost 9 bases, and 22 bases lay in between. CDR3 sequence reads: CASTSDFGGYGSPLHF. CDR3 nucleotide sequence: TGTGCCAGCACCTCTGATTTTGGGGGCTACGGTTCACCCCTCCACTTT.

The chain uses TRBV28 and TRBJ1-4, with D tentatively TRBD1 (6 bases). The germline V gene encodes CDR1 MDHEN and CDR2 SYDVKM. The CDR3 has 16 amino acids. Trimming took off 6 bases at V and 8 bases at J, with 22 bases between the two ends. CDR3 in DNA: TGTGCCAGCAGCGGACGGGAAAGGGGGAGTCGAGAAAAACTGTTTTTT. Translated, it gives CASSGRERGSREKLFF.

The chain couples TRBV19 to TRBJ1-2, with D uncertain. The CDR3 is made up of 14 amino acids. The germline V gene has CDR1 LNHDA and CDR2 SQIVND (reference sequence). V lost 0 bases to trimming and J lost 5 bases, with 10 bases between them. The CDR3 is CASSIDQALYGYTF. In DNA form, the CDR3 reads TGTGCCAGTAGTATAGATCAGGCACTTTATGGCTACACCTTC.

This clone has just a few counts. This chain links TRBV4-2 with TRBJ2-1; maybe TRBD2 (6 bases). Trimming took 1 base from V and 8 from J, leaving 12 bases between them. CDR1 LGHNA and CDR2 YNFKEQ come from the germline V gene. The length of the CDR3 is 14 residues. CDR3 sequence: CASSQATRGDEQFF. In nucleotides, the CDR3 is TGTGCCAGCAGCCAAGCGACTAGAGGCGATGAGCAGTTCTTC.

The chain is built from TRBV6-1 and TRBJ2-1, with 7 bases aligning to TRBD2. The CDR3 is made up of 14 amino acids. The germline gives CDR1 MNHNS, CDR2 SASEGT. The trim removed 2 bases at V and 8 bases at J, leaving 6 bases unmatched. Here the CDR3 DNA reads TGTGCCAGCAGTGAAAGCGGGGCCGGTGATGAGCAGTTCTTC. Residues: CASSESGAGDEQFF.

The V call is TRBV14, the J call TRBJ2-7; a weak D match, TRBD2 (5 bases). Germline CDR1 is SGHDN and CDR2 is FVKESK. V was pared by 4 bases and J by 4 bases, with 11 bases between. The CDR3 consists of 13 residues. The CDR3 is CASSLGGGYEQYF. The CDR3 DNA is TGTGCCAGCAGCCTGGGTGGAGGTTACGAGCAGTACTTC.

The J gene is TRBJ2-7, the V gene TRBV5-4, with no clear D. The V end lost 2 bases, the J end lost 3 bases, and 6 bases lay between the germline ends. CDR1 SGHNT and CDR2 YYREEE come from the germline V gene (reference sequence). This CDR3 contains 12 residues. The CDR3 is CASSFPGYEQYF. In nucleotides, the CDR3 is TGTGCCAGCAGCTTTCCAGGCTACGAGCAGTACTTC.

V and J are TRBV19 and TRBJ1-2; TRBD1 matches 7 bases. The V segment lost 6 bases and the J segment 8 bases; nucleotides outside the gene matches: 9. Germline loops: CDR1 LNHDA, CDR2 SQIVND (reference sequence). CDR3 size: 13 residues. CDR3 loop: CASRVQGRGGYTF. The CDR3 DNA is TGTGCCAGTAGGGTACAGGGGAGAGGCGGCTACACCTTC.

V and J are TRBV14 and TRBJ1-4, with D possibly being TRBD1 (5 bases). V lost 4 bases to trimming and J lost 3 bases, with 15 bases between them. Germline-derived CDR1 and CDR2 are SGHDN and FVKESK. This CDR3 comprises 16 residues. CDR3 protein: CASSPGLWGANEKLFF. The CDR3 DNA reads as TGTGCCAGCAGCCCGGGACTTTGGGGGGCTAATGAAAAACTGTTTTTT.

The chain carries TRBV2 and TRBJ2-2, with D perhaps TRBD2 (6 bases). Trimming took off 4 bases at V and 6 bases at J, with 18 bases between the two ends. Looked up from germline, CDR1 is SNHLY and CDR2 is FYNNEI. The CDR3 is 16 amino acids. CDR3 coding DNA: TGTGCCAGCAGTGGGACCGGGACTGGGAGACCCGGGGAGCTGTTTTTT. Its translation is CASSGTGTGRPGELFF.

This clone was seen once. The chain joins TRBV19 to TRBJ1-3; 8 nucleotides agree with TRBD1. This CDR3 region has 15 residues. The germline gives CDR1 LNHDA, CDR2 SQIVND (reference sequence). J gave up 3 bases and V 6 bases, and 7 bases lay outside the gene matches. CDR3 amino acids: CASSEDRGYGNTIYF. In nucleotides, the CDR3 is TGTGCCAGTAGCGAAGACAGGGGTTATGGAAACACCATATATTTT.

The V and J genes are TRBV7-2 and TRBJ2-1; 8 nucleotides align to TRBD2. Germline loops: CDR1 SGHTA, CDR2 FQGNSA. V was pared by 5 bases and J by 6 bases, with 12 bases of the junction left unmatched. This CDR3 spans 16 amino acids. The CDR3: CASSPRRGGGFNEQFF. In DNA, the CDR3 is TGTGCCAGCAGCCCCCGGCGTGGCGGGGGGTTCAATGAGCAGTTCTTC. Full variable domain (outside the CDR3, taken from reference TRBV7-2 and TRBJ2-1): GAGVSQSPSNKVTEKGKDVELRCDPISGHTALYWYRQSLGQGLEFLIYFQGNSAPDKSGLPSDRFSAERTGGSVSTLTIQRTQQEDSAVYLCASSPRRGGGFNEQFFGPGTRLTVL.

This chain links TRBV28 with TRBJ1-5; 8 bases are shared with TRBD1. Losses at the gene ends were 4 bases for V and 5 bases for J; bases not matched to a gene: 7. The CDR3 has 15 amino acids. Looked up from germline, CDR1 is MDHEN and CDR2 is SYDVKM. DNA for the CDR3: TGTGCCAGCAGTTCCAGGGGGCTAGGGGATCAGCCCCAGCATTTT. This encodes CASSSRGLGDQPQHF.

The chain recombines TRBV27 with TRBJ2-7; 13 bases fit TRBD2. Germline CDR1 MNHEY, CDR2 SMNVEV (reference sequence). There are 16 residues in the CDR3. J lost 2 bases, V lost 5 bases, and 6 bases had no gene match. The CDR3 sequence is CASSPGLAGSPYEQYF. The CDR3 nucleotides are TGTGCCAGCAGTCCGGGACTAGCGGGGTCCCCCTACGAGCAGTACTTC.

V gene TRBV2 combines with J gene TRBJ2-3; possible D gene TRBD1, 8 bases. The CDR3 has 13 residues. The germline V gene encodes CDR1 SNHLY and CDR2 FYNNEI. Trimming removed 9 bases at V and 6 bases at J, with 16 bases between. The CDR3 loop reads CARLTGEGDTQYF. CDR3 sequence (DNA): TGTGCCAGGCTGACAGGGGAGGGGGATACGCAGTATTTT.